A selection of T cell receptor beta chains follows, all from one sample in a study of beta chain features in type 1 diabetes. The method was immunoSEQ multiplex PCR; TCRdb's version includes in-frame clones alone and lacks a portion of them. The table shows a few hundred thousand clones, with roughly 14% occurring only once. The sequencing sample was made of naive CD4+ T cells from blood. The receptors come from a man aged 25-45 years with type 1 diabetes. CDR3s include the opening cysteine and the closing phenylalanine or tryptophan. D genes are given only for firm matches. Clone size is given for some rows only: seen once, a few or many times, or a class if the clone is expanded.

size,V,J,D,CDR3,DNA
-,TRBV18,TRBJ2-1,TRBD2,CASSPGSGRLDEQFF,TGTGCCAGCTCACCGGGTAGCGGGAGGTTGGACGAGCAGTTCTTC
few,TRBV6-5,TRBJ1-5,TRBD1,CASSPTPTGAQHF,TGTGCCAGCAGTCCAACCCCTACAGGGGCCCAGCATTTT
few,TRBV18,TRBJ1-1,-,CASSPTGTPNTEAFF,TGTGCCAGCTCACCAACCGGGACACCGAACACTGAAGCTTTCTTT
few,TRBV29-1,TRBJ2-7,TRBD2,CSVSQREDSYEQYF,TGCAGCGTTTCCCAGCGGGAGGACTCCTACGAGCAGTACTTC
few,TRBV5-1,TRBJ1-1,-,CASGIQGKDTEAFF,TGCGCCAGCGGCATACAGGGTAAGGACACTGAAGCTTTCTTT
-,TRBV11-2,TRBJ2-5,-,CASSLDTGLGETQYF,TGTGCCAGCAGCTTAGACACAGGGCTGGGAGAGACCCAGTACTTC
-,TRBV9,TRBJ1-2,-,CASSPRQGPYYGYTF,TGTGCCAGCAGCCCGAGGCAGGGGCCCTACTATGGCTACACCTTC
few,TRBV25-1,TRBJ2-1,TRBD2,CASSGVSGLADLNEQFF,TGTGCCAGCAGTGGCGTATCGGGACTAGCGGACCTCAATGAGCAGTTCTTC
few,TRBV6-5,TRBJ2-1,TRBD2,CASSFLRGGNNEQFF,TGTGCCAGCAGTTTCCTGCGCGGGGGGAACAATGAGCAGTTCTTC
-,TRBV9,TRBJ2-5,TRBD2,CASSVLAGGEETQYF,TGTGCCAGCAGCGTACTAGCGGGGGGTGAGGAGACCCAGTACTTC
few,TRBV5-1,TRBJ2-1,TRBD2,CASSGLAGTLSYNEQFF,TGCGCCAGCAGCGGACTAGCGGGGACCCTTTCCTACAATGAGCAGTTCTTC
-,TRBV6-5,TRBJ1-5,-,CASSGRRGDQPQHF,TGTGCCAGCAGTGGTCGGAGGGGAGATCAGCCCCAGCATTTT
few,TRBV30,TRBJ2-5,-,CAWRGSPEETQYF,TGTGCCTGGAGAGGTAGCCCGGAGGAGACCCAGTACTTC
few,TRBV19,TRBJ1-5,TRBD1,CASSIGGGPQPQHF,TGTGCCAGTAGTATAGGAGGGGGCCCTCAGCCCCAGCATTTT
-,TRBV7-9,TRBJ2-5,TRBD2,CASSFAGGQETQYF,TGTGCCAGCAGCTTTGCGGGGGGACAAGAGACCCAGTACTTC
few,TRBV18,TRBJ1-1,-,CASSPTDNTEAFF,TGTGCCAGCTCCCCCACTGATAACACTGAAGCTTTCTTT
few,TRBV27,TRBJ1-5,TRBD1,CASSFQAGQGEQPQHF,TGTGCCAGCAGTTTTCAGGCAGGACAGGGCGAACAGCCCCAGCATTTT
few,TRBV2,TRBJ2-7,-,CASSEALGWGDSRGEQYF,TGTGCCAGCAGTGAAGCGCTCGGGTGGGGGGACTCACGTGGTGAGCAGTACTTC
few,TRBV19,TRBJ1-5,-,CASSIWSGAGNQPQHF,TGTGCCAGTAGTATATGGTCAGGGGCAGGCAATCAGCCCCAGCATTTT
few,TRBV2,TRBJ2-6,-,CASRGGLGGANVLTF,TGTGCCAGCAGAGGAGGGTTGGGTGGGGCCAACGTCCTGACTTTC
-,TRBV23-1,TRBJ2-2,-,CASSQRWREKDGELFF,TGCGCCAGCAGTCAGCGGTGGAGGGAGAAGGACGGGGAGCTGTTTTTT
-,TRBV5-1,TRBJ2-3,-,CASSSPENRAGDTQYF,TGCGCCAGCAGCTCACCCGAAAACAGGGCGGGAGATACGCAGTATTTT
few,TRBV2,TRBJ2-7,TRBD1,CASSETRTGVSEQYF,TGTGCCAGCAGTGAAACAAGGACAGGGGTATCCGAGCAGTACTTC
once,TRBV2,TRBJ1-1,-,CASTGPTPELKAFF,TGTGCCAGCACCGGCCCGACTCCCGAATTGAAAGCTTTCTTT
-,TRBV2,TRBJ2-7,-,CASSVGPAGPYEQYF,TGTGCCAGCAGCGTGGGTCCAGCGGGCCCTTACGAGCAGTACTTC
-,TRBV4-1,TRBJ2-3,TRBD2,CASSQEGGSGDTQYF,TGTGCCAGCAGCCAAGAGGGCGGGAGTGGTGATACGCAGTATTTT
few,TRBV6-5,TRBJ1-1,TRBD1,CASSRDSEAFF,TGTGCCAGCAGTAGGGACAGTGAAGCTTTCTTT
few,TRBV6-5,TRBJ2-4,TRBD1,CASSQGTVYKNIQYF,TGTGCCAGCAGTCAGGGGACAGTTTACAAAAACATTCAGTACTTC
few,TRBV18,TRBJ2-7,TRBD1,CASSANTGVSDEQYF,TGTGCCAGCTCAGCGAACACAGGGGTCAGCGACGAGCAGTACTTC
-,TRBV9,TRBJ1-2,-,CASSVAGTRNYGYTF,TGTGCCAGCAGCGTAGCTGGGACACGGAACTATGGCTACACCTTC
-,TRBV18,TRBJ2-1,TRBD2,CASSPASGRTYNEQFF,TGTGCCAGCTCACCGGCTAGCGGGAGGACCTACAATGAGCAGTTCTTC
few,TRBV19,TRBJ2-6,-,CASSIGRTLFSGANVLTF,TGTGCCAGTAGTATTGGTAGAACCCTCTTTTCTGGGGCCAACGTCCTGACTTTC
few,TRBV5-4,TRBJ2-5,-,CASSSSSETQYF,TGTGCCAGCAGCTCCTCGTCGGAGACCCAGTACTTC
few,TRBV11-2,TRBJ1-2,-,CASSLDGTYGYTF,TGTGCCAGCAGCTTAGATGGGACTTATGGCTACACCTTC
few,TRBV9,TRBJ2-7,TRBD2,CASSGGTSGFHEQYF,TGTGCCAGCAGCGGAGGGACTAGCGGGTTCCACGAGCAGTACTTC
few,TRBV4-1,TRBJ2-5,TRBD2,CASSQDPLVRTSASEETQYF,TGCGCCAGCAGCCAAGATCCATTGGTTCGGACTAGCGCCTCCGAAGAGACCCAGTACTTC
-,TRBV5-4,TRBJ2-1,-,CASSAKGSYNEQFF,TGTGCCAGCAGCGCTAAGGGGTCCTACAATGAGCAGTTCTTC
few,TRBV19,TRBJ2-7,TRBD2,CASNHRGLAAYEQYF,TGTGCCAGTAATCATCGGGGACTAGCCGCCTACGAGCAGTACTTC
few,TRBV2,TRBJ1-1,TRBD1,CASSARDRVGTEAFF,TGTGCCAGCAGTGCCCGGGACAGGGTTGGGACTGAAGCTTTCTTT
few,TRBV2,TRBJ1-5,-,CASSEVRGNNQPQHF,TGTGCCAGCAGTGAAGTCAGGGGAAACAATCAGCCCCAGCATTTT
-,TRBV5-1,TRBJ1-5,-,CASSLDPEISPQHF,TGCGCCAGCAGCTTGGATCCGGAGATCAGCCCCCAGCATTTT
-,TRBV10-3,TRBJ2-3,-,CASSTQVSNTQYF,TGTGCCAGCAGTACCCAGGTTTCGAATACGCAGTATTTT
-,TRBV6-1,TRBJ2-7,TRBD2,CASTSGTPYEQYF,TGTGCCAGCACTAGCGGGACACCCTACGAGCAGTACTTC
-,TRBV5-1,TRBJ2-3,-,CASSLGGTDTQYF,TGCGCCAGCAGCTTAGGGGGCACAGATACGCAGTATTTT
few,TRBV28,TRBJ2-3,TRBD2,CASSLGGRAGDTQYF,TGTGCCAGCAGTTTAGGCGGGAGGGCTGGAGATACGCAGTATTTT
-,TRBV10-3,TRBJ2-5,TRBD2,CAISRTSGRDHRETQYF,TGTGCCATCAGTCGGACTAGCGGGAGAGATCACCGAGAGACCCAGTACTTC
few,TRBV5-6,TRBJ1-2,TRBD1,CASSLPGQSYGYTF,TGTGCCAGCAGCTTGCCGGGACAGTCCTATGGCTACACCTTC
few,TRBV11-2,TRBJ2-7,TRBD1,CASRGQGGVYEQYF,TGTGCCAGCAGGGGACAGGGGGGGGTCTACGAGCAGTACTTC
-,TRBV9,TRBJ1-2,TRBD1,CASSVAGGSGYTF,TGTGCCAGCAGCGTAGCAGGGGGCAGTGGCTACACCTTC
-,TRBV30,TRBJ1-5,-,CAWSANRGNQPQHF,TGTGCCTGGAGTGCCAACAGGGGCAATCAGCCCCAGCATTTT
-,TRBV2,TRBJ2-7,-,CASSGWGRLEYEQYF,TGTGCCAGCAGTGGATGGGGCCGACTGGAGTACGAGCAGTACTTC
-,TRBV29-1,TRBJ1-1,-,CSVGGQGLNTEAFF,TGCAGCGTTGGGGGGCAGGGGCTGAACACTGAAGCTTTCTTT
few,TRBV27,TRBJ2-2,TRBD1,CASSLWDRNTGELFF,TGTGCCAGCAGTTTATGGGACAGGAACACCGGGGAGCTGTTTTTT
few,TRBV7-2,TRBJ2-7,TRBD2,CASSLLADSSYEQYF,TGTGCCAGCAGTCTTCTAGCGGATAGCTCCTACGAGCAGTACTTC
few,TRBV19,TRBJ2-7,TRBD1,CASSPLDRGEQYF,TGTGCCAGTAGTCCACTTGACAGGGGCGAGCAGTACTTC
-,TRBV11-2,TRBJ2-7,TRBD1,CASRSPGQTYEQYF,TGTGCCAGCAGATCCCCGGGACAGACCTACGAGCAGTACTTC
few,TRBV14,TRBJ1-6,-,CASSQRKSEGVHSPLHF,TGTGCCAGCAGCCAGAGAAAGTCGGAGGGAGTACATTCACCCCTCCACTTT
-,TRBV6-1,TRBJ1-2,TRBD1,CASSEVHRGGYTF,TGTGCCAGCAGTGAAGTACACAGGGGCGGCTACACCTTC
-,TRBV15,TRBJ1-5,TRBD1,CATSRETGRTDF,TGTGCCACCAGCAGGGAGACAGGGCGGACGGATTTT